These 7 T cell receptor beta chains came from one sample sequenced in a study of blood T cell repertoires in COVID-19 (dated by TCRdb to the early 2020s). Libraries were made using the immunoSEQ multiplex PCR assay. TCRdb re-hosts the immuneACCESS table, in-frame sequences only. Its copies lack some clones; in the studies checked, an unresolved V gene accounts for under half of them, and the cause for the rest is not known. Counted in this sample were under 100,000 clones; 80% to 95% of them appeared once. The top ten clones comprise roughly 6.4% of the sample. The sequencing input was peripheral blood. These TCRs come from a woman aged 55 to 70 with active COVID-19.

The V and J genes are TRBV9 and TRBJ1-4; TRBD1 might be the D (5 bases). The V and J ends lost 7 bases and 2 bases respectively, with 12 bases between them. Germline CDR1 and CDR2: SGDLS and YYNGEE. The CDR3 sequence is 14 residues long. CDR3 nucleotide sequence: TGTGCCAGCGGAGCAGGGAACACTAATGAAAAACTGTTTTTT. Residues: CASGAGNTNEKLFF.

The chain combines TRBV30 with TRBJ1-1, with 8 bases matching TRBD1. Germline trimming cut 0 bases from V and 0 bases from J; bases unmatched to any gene: 15. CDR3 length equals 19 residues. From germline, CDR1 is GTSNPN and CDR2 SVGIG (reference sequence). In DNA form, the CDR3 reads TGTGCCTGGAGTGTACCTCTCAGGGGGCCAATCGGAATGAACACTGAAGCTTTCTTT. It encodes CAWSVPLRGPIGMNTEAFF.

This sequence joins TRBV15 and TRBJ2-7; 8 bases are shared with TRBD1. The CDR3 length is 15 residues. Germline values: CDR1 LNHNV, CDR2 YYDKDF (reference sequence). The J segment lost 3 bases and the V segment lost 2 bases, leaving 6 bases of the junction unmatched. The chain's CDR3 is CATSRTPTGDYEQYF. The CDR3 bases are TGTGCCACCAGCAGAACCCCGACAGGGGACTACGAGCAGTACTTC.

This clone turned up a few times. The chain carries TRBV21-1 and TRBJ2-5; TRBD2 is taken as the D call from the table, unchecked against the DNA. TRBV21-1 is a pseudogene locus. CDR3 length: 14 residues. The CDR3 nucleotides read TGTGCCAGCAGCCCCCCTTCGCGAGGAGAGACCCAGTACTTC. Residues: CASSPPSRGETQYF.

The J gene is TRBJ1-2, the V gene TRBV2; the match to TRBD1 covers 10 bases. V gave up 6 bases and J gave up 3 bases; unmatched junction bases: 4. The CDR3 has 14 residues. CDR1 and CDR2 from the germline V gene are SNHLY and FYNNEI. CDR3 sequence reads: CASSPGTGDYGYTF. CDR3 sequence (DNA): TGTGCCAGCAGCCCAGGGACAGGGGACTATGGCTACACCTTC.

The CDR3 DNA sequence: TGTGCCTGGGGTGACTTTGCGGGGACCTACAATGAGCAGTTCTTC. Protein: CAWGDFAGTYNEQFF. The chain is built from TRBV30 and TRBJ2-1; D possibly corresponds to TRBD2 (6 bases). The CDR3 spans 15 residues. Trimming took 5 bases from V and 2 from J, leaving 16 bases between them. Germline CDR1 and CDR2: GTSNPN and SVGIG (reference sequence).

The V call is TRBV5-1, the J call TRBJ1-2; D is uncertain. Trimming pared 0 bases from V and 4 bases from J, leaving 10 bases between. Germline V lookup: CDR1 SGHRS, CDR2 YFSETQ. The CDR3 is 14 residues long. CDR3 region: CASSLGPEGYGYTF. As DNA, the CDR3 is TGCGCCAGCAGCTTGGGCCCTGAGGGCTATGGCTACACCTTC.